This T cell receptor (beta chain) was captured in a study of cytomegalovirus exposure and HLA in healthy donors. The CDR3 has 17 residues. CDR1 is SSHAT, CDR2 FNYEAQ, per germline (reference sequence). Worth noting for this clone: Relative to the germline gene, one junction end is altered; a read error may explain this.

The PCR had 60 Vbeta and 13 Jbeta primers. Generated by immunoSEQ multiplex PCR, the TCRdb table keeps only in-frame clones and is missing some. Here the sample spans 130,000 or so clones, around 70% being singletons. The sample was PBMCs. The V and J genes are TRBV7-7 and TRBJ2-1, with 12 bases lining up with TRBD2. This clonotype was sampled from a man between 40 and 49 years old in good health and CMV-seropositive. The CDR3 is CASSLGLAGSSYNEQFF. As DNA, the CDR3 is TGTGCTAGCAGCTTAGGACTAGCGGGGAGCTCCTACAATGAGCAGTTCTTC. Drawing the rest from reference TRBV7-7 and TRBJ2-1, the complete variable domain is GAGVSQSPRYKVTKRGQDVTLRCDPISSHATLYWYQQALGQGPEFLTYFNYEAQPDKSGLPSDRFSAERPEGSISTLTIQRTEQRDSAMYRCASSLGLAGSSYNEQFFGPGTRLTVL.